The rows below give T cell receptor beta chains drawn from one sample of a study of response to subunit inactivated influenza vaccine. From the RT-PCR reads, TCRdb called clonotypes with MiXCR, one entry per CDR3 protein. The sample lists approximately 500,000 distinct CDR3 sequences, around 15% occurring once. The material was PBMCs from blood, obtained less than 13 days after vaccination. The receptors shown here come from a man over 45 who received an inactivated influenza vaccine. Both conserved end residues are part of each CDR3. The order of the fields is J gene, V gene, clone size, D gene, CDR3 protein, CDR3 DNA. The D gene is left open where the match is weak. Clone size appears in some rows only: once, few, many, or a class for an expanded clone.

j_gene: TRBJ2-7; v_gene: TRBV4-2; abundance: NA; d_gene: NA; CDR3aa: CASSQARSSYEQYF; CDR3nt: TGTGCCAGCAGCCAAGCGCGGAGCTCCTACGAGCAGTACTTC
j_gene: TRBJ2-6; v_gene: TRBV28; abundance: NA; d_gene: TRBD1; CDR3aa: CASSPAGTGPSGANVLTF; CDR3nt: TGTGCCAGCAGCCCCGCCGGGACAGGGCCTTCTGGGGCCAACGTCCTGACTTTC
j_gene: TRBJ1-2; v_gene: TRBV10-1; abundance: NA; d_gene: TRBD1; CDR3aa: CASSGQGAKGYTF; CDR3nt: TGCGCCAGCAGCGGACAGGGGGCGAAAGGCTACACCTTC
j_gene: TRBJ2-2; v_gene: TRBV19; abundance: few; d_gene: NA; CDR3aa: CASSTPLATNTGELFF; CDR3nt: TGTGCCAGTAGTACCCCGCTAGCCACGAACACCGGGGAGCTGTTTTTT
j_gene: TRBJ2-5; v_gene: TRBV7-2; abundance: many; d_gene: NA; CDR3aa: CASSYTSRETQYF; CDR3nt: TGTGCCAGCAGTTATACTAGCAGAGAGACCCAGTACTTC
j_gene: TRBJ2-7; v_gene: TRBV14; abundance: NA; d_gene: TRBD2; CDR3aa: CASSRRAAGGLSYEQYF; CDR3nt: TGTGCCAGCAGCCGTCGGGCAGCGGGGGGGCTATCCTACGAGCAGTACTTC
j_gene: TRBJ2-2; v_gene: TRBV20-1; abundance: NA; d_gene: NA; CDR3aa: CSAREGYLNTGELFF; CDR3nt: TGCAGTGCTAGAGAGGGCTATCTGAACACCGGGGAGCTGTTTTTT
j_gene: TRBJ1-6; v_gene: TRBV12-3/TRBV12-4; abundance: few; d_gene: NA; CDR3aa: CASRGANSPLHF; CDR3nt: TGTGCCAGCAGGGGGGCTAATTCACCCCTCCACTTT
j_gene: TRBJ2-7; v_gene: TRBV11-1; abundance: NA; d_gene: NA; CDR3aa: CASSRIGPTDISSYEQYF; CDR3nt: TGTGCCAGCAGCCGGATCGGTCCGACAGATATCAGCTCCTACGAGCAGTACTTC
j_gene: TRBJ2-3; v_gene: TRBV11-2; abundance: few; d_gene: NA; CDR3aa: CASSLLWGAGTDTQYF; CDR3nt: TGTGCCAGCAGCTTACTGTGGGGCGCGGGCACAGATACGCAGTATTTT
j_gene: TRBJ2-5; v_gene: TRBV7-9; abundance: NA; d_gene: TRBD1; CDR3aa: CASSSLRGLETQYF; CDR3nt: TGTGCCAGCAGCTCCCTGAGGGGGCTGGAGACCCAGTACTTC
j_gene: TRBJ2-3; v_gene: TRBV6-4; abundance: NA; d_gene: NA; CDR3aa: CASSDSGSLNTDTQYF; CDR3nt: TGTGCCAGCAGTGACTCGGGGAGTTTGAACACAGATACGCAGTATTTT
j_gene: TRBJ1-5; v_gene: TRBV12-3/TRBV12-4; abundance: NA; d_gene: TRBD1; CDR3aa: CASRRTGGAGSNQPQHF; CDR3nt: TGTGCCAGCAGGCGGACAGGGGGCGCGGGTAGCAATCAGCCCCAGCATTTT
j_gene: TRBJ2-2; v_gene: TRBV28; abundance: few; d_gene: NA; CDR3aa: CASSSPVTGELFF; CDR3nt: TGTGCCAGCAGTTCCCCGGTCACCGGGGAGCTGTTTTTT
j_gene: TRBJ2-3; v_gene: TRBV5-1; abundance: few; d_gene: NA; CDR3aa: CASSYGDQDTQYF; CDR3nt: TGCGCCAGCAGCTATGGAGATCAAGATACGCAGTATTTT
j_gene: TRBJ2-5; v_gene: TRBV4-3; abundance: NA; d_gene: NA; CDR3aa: CASSHWAQTETQYF; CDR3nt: TGCGCCAGCAGCCACTGGGCCCAGACGGAGACCCAGTACTTC
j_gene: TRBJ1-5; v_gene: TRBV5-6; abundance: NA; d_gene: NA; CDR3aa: CAMGSQGNSNQPQHF; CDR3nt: TGTGCCATGGGCTCGCAGGGAAATAGCAATCAGCCCCAGCATTTT
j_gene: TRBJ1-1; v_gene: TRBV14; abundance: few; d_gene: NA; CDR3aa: CASSQDRIRLYTEAFF; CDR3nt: TGTGCCAGCAGCCAAGATAGGATCAGACTATACACTGAAGCTTTCTTT
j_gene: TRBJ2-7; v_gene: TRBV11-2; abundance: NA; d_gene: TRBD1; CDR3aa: CASSLGDRGDYEQYF; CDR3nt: TGTGCCAGCAGCTTAGGGGACAGGGGAGACTACGAGCAGTACTTC
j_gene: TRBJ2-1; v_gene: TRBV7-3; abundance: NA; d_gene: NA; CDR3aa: CASSPGTRNEQFF; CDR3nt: TGTGCCAGCAGCCCCGGGACTCGCAATGAGCAGTTCTTC
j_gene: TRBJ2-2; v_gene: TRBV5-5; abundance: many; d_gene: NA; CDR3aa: CASSLGQLPGELFF; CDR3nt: TGTGCCAGCAGCTTGGGACAGTTGCCCGGGGAGCTGTTTTTT
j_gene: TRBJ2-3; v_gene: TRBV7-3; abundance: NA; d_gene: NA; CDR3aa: CASSRLPLYTDTQYF; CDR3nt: TGTGCCAGCAGCCGACTCCCTCTATACACAGATACGCAGTATTTT
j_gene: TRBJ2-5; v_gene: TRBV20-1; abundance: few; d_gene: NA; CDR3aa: CSARGTREETQYF; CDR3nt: TGCAGTGCTAGAGGGACTCGCGAAGAGACCCAGTACTTC
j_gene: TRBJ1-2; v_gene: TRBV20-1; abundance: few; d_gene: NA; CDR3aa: CSAPNGNRDGYTF; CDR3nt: TGCAGTGCGCCTAACGGGAACAGGGACGGCTACACCTTC
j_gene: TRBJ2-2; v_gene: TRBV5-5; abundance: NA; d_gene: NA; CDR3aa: CASSKWTDNTGELFF; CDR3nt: TGTGCCAGCAGCAAATGGACAGATAACACCGGGGAGCTGTTTTTT
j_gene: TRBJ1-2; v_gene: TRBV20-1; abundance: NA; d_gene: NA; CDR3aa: CSATDRSYGYTF; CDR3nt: TGCAGTGCTACAGACAGAAGCTATGGCTACACCTTC
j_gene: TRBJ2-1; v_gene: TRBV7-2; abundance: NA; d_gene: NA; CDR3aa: CASSLGREYEQFF; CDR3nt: TGTGCCAGCAGCTTAGGCAGGGAATATGAGCAGTTCTTC
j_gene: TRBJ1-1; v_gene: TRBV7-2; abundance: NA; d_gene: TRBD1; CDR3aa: CASSFAGGRLSTEAFF; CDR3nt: TGTGCCAGCAGCTTCGCAGGGGGGAGGTTGAGCACTGAAGCTTTCTTT
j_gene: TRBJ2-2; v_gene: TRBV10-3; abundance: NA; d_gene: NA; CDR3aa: CAISESASNTGELFF; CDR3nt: TGTGCCATCAGTGAGTCAGCGTCGAACACCGGGGAGCTGTTTTTT
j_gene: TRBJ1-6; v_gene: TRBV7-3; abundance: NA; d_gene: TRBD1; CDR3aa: CASSLQGGLSHSPLHF; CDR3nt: TGTGCCAGCAGTTTACAGGGGGGCTTGTCGCATTCACCCCTCCACTTT
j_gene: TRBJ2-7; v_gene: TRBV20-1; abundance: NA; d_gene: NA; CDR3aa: CSARDHTLGRQYF; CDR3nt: TGCAGTGCTAGAGATCATACCTTGGGGAGGCAGTACTTC
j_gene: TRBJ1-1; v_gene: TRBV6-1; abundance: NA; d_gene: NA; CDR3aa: CASSELDFLDTEAFF; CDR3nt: TGTGCCAGCAGTGAACTAGACTTCCTCGACACTGAAGCTTTCTTT
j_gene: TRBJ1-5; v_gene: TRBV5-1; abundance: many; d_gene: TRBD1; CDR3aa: CASSSTGDPPQHF; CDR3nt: TGCGCCAGCAGCTCAACAGGGGATCCGCCCCAGCATTTT
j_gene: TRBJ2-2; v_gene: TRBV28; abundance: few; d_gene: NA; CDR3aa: CASSTPGHLVGELFF; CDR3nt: TGTGCCAGCAGTACCCCCGGCCACCTTGTAGGGGAGCTGTTTTTT
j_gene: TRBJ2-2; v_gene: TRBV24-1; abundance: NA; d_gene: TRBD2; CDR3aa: CATSDFRGAGELFF; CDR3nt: TGTGCCACCAGTGATTTCCGGGGGGCCGGGGAGCTGTTTTTT
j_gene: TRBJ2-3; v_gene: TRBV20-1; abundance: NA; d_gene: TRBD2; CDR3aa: CSAEVSGTSGSDTQYF; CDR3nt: TGCAGTGCCGAGGTTTCCGGGACTAGCGGATCAGATACGCAGTATTTT
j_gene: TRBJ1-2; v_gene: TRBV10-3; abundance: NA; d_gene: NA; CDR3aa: CAISESIQAYGYTF; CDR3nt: TGTGCCATCAGTGAGTCGATCCAGGCCTATGGCTACACCTTC
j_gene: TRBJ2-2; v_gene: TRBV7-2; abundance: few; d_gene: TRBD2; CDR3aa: CASSLALAGVGELFF; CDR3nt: TGTGCCAGCAGCTTAGCTCTAGCGGGAGTCGGGGAGCTGTTTTTT
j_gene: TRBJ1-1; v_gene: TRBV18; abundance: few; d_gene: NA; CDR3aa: CASSPFGACGTEAFF; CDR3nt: TGTGCCAGCTCACCATTTGGGGCTTGCGGCACTGAAGCTTTCTTT
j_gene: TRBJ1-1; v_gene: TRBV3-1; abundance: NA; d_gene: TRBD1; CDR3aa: CASSLTGQGNTEAFF; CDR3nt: TGTGCCAGCAGCCTAACGGGACAGGGGAACACTGAAGCTTTCTTT
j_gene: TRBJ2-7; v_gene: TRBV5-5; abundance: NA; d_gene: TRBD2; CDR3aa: CASSTGTSHYEQYF; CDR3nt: TGTGCCAGCAGCACCGGGACTAGTCACTACGAGCAGTACTTC
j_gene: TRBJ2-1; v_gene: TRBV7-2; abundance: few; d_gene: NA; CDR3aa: CASSLAGPINEQFF; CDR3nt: TGTGCCAGCAGCTTAGCGGGGCCCATCAATGAGCAGTTCTTC
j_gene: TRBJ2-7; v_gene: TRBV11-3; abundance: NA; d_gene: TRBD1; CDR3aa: CASSLVGTGLNYEQYF; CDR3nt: TGTGCCAGCAGCTTAGTAGGGACAGGCTTAAACTACGAGCAGTACTTC
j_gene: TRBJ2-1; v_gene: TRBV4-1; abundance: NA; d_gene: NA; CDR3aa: CASSQGAARGRWNEQFF; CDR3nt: TGCGCCAGCAGCCAAGGGGCGGCGCGGGGGCGTTGGAATGAGCAGTTCTTC
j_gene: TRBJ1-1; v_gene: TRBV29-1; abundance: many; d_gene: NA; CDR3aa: CSVGGQLNTEAFF; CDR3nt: TGCAGCGTGGGGGGACAATTGAACACTGAAGCTTTCTTT
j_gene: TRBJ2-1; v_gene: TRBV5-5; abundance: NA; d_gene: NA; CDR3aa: CASRPLAYNEQFF; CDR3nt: TGTGCCAGCAGGCCCTTGGCCTACAATGAGCAGTTCTTC
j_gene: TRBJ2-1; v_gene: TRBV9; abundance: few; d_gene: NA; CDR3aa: CASSSTVSYNEQFF; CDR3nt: TGTGCCAGCAGCTCGACAGTCTCCTACAATGAGCAGTTCTTC
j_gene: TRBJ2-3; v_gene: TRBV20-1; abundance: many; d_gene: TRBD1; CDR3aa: CSAGIWDRVTDTQYF; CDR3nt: TGCAGTGCGGGAATTTGGGACAGGGTAACAGATACGCAGTATTTT
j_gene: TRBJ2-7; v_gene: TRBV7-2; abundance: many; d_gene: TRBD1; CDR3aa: CASSFSRTGGSYEQYF; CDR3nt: TGTGCCAGCAGCTTCTCGAGGACAGGGGGCTCCTACGAGCAGTACTTC
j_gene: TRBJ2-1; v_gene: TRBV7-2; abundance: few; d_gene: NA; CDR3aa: CASSLFQGNEQFF; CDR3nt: TGTGCCAGCAGCTTATTTCAGGGCAATGAGCAGTTCTTC
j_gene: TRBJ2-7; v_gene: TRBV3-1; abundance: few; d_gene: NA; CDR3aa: CASSQEPRGEQYF; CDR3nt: TGTGCCAGCAGCCAAGAGCCTCGGGGGGAGCAGTACTTC
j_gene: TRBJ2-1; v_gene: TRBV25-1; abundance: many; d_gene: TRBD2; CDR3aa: CASSKAGGPNEQFF; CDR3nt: TGTGCCAGCAGTAAAGCGGGGGGGCCCAATGAGCAGTTCTTC
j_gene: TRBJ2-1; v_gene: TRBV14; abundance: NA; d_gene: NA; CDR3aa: CASSPQDKFNNEQFF; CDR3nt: TGTGCCAGCAGCCCCCAGGACAAATTTAACAATGAGCAGTTCTTC